This T cell receptor (beta chain) was sequenced for a study of blood T cell repertoires in COVID-19. Across the whole study: Sources were T cells, B-cell-depleted T cells, or PBMCs; the material itself was cDNA or gDNA.

In the study's own analysis: Reference gene primer amplification in the assay estimated nucleated cell counts. Profiling relied on immunoSEQ multiplex PCR, and the TCRdb table lists in-frame clones only, not all of them. Clone size and V and J calls were adopted from that table, with D and trimming inferred from the DNA. The sample carries about 150,000 clones, around 73% recorded once. The CDR3 runs 16 residues. With 2 bases removed from V and 4 bases from J, the gap between germline ends came to 18 bases. The germline gives CDR1 SGHAT, CDR2 FQNNGV. The chain is built from TRBV11-2 and TRBJ2-7; TRBD1 might be the D (5 bases). Material for sequencing was peripheral blood. This clonotype was sampled from a man in his sixties who had recovered from COVID-19. CDR3 DNA: TGTGCCAGCAGCTTAAACCCAGGGCAGGAGTTTTACGAGCAGTACTTC. It encodes CASSLNPGQEFYEQYF.